One sample yielded the 8 T cell receptor beta chains listed below, sequenced in a study of blood T cell repertoires in COVID-19. The repertoire was sequenced with immunoSEQ multiplex PCR; TCRdb's copy has only in-frame clones and lacks some. The repertoire holds about 150,000 clones, with approximately 90% as singletons. Sequencing input: peripheral blood. The receptors here all came from a man in his fifties or sixties who had recovered from COVID-19.

The rearrangement uses TRBV29-1 and TRBJ2-1, with D possibly TRBD2 on 6 matching bases. Trimming removed 0 bases at V and 5 bases at J, with 14 bases between. The CDR3 consists of 15 residues. Germline CDR1 reads SQVTM; CDR2 reads ANQGSEA. CDR3 sequence reads: CSVEDPGLKNNEQFF. The CDR3 nucleotides read TGCAGCGTTGAAGATCCGGGACTGAAGAACAATGAGCAGTTCTTC.

DNA for the CDR3: TGCGCCAGCAGCCAAGCGGGGACTAATGAAAAACTGTTTTTT. Encoded protein: CASSQAGTNEKLFF. V and J are TRBV4-1 and TRBJ1-4; D uncertain. The ends were cut back, 1 base at V and 2 bases at J, with 5 bases in the middle. The CDR3 spans 14 residues. The germline CDR1 and CDR2 sequences are MGHRA and YSYEKL.

V is TRBV28 and J is TRBJ1-4; 8 bases are shared with TRBD1. Germline assignment: CDR1 MDHEN and CDR2 SYDVKM. CDR3 length: 12 amino acids. CDR3 residues: CLTQGAGEKLFF. Here the CDR3 DNA reads TGTCTGACTCAGGGGGCGGGTGAAAAACTGTTTTTT.

The chain has TRBV5-4 and TRBJ1-6; 10 bases line up with TRBD1. The CDR3 is 14 amino acids. Germline CDR1 is SGHNT and CDR2 is YYREEE (reference sequence). Losses at the gene ends were 4 bases for V and 9 bases for J; bases not matched to a gene: 4. CDR3 residues: CASSPRDRGSPLHF. The CDR3 DNA follows: TGTGCCAGCAGCCCCCGGGACAGGGGTTCACCCCTCCACTTT.

The chain combines TRBV24-1 with TRBJ2-1, with D maybe TRBD2 (5 bases). The V end lost 5 bases, the J end lost 4 bases, and 11 bases lay between the germline ends. The CDR3 covers 14 residues. Germline CDR1 KGHDR, CDR2 SFDVKD. This CDR3 reads CATSGSGQYNEQFF. CDR3 sequence (DNA): TGTGCCACCAGTGGAAGCGGTCAATACAATGAGCAGTTCTTC.

This clone appeared once. The genes are TRBV29-1 and TRBJ1-1; D is undetermined. V lost 0 bases, J lost 6 bases, and 8 bases lay in between. Germline V gene data show CDR1 as SQVTM and CDR2 as ANQGSEA. This CDR3 is 12 amino acids long. The CDR3 is CSVEDPVAEAFF. Written as DNA, the CDR3 is TGCAGCGTTGAAGATCCGGTAGCTGAAGCTTTCTTT. The full variable domain, in which reference TRBV29-1 and TRBJ1-1 provide the parts outside the CDR3, is SAVISQKPSRDICQRGTSLTIQCQVDSQVTMMFWYRQQPGQSLTLIATANQGSEATYESGFVIDKFPISRPNLTFSTLTVSNMSPEDSSIYLCSVEDPVAEAFFGQGTRLTVV.

The rearrangement joins TRBV18 to TRBJ1-3; 9 bases are shared with TRBD1. This CDR3 has 16 residues. CDR1 and CDR2 (germline): KGHSH, LQKENI. The V and J ends lost 3 bases and 4 bases, in that order; junction bases with no gene match: 7. The CDR3 protein is CASSPLPDRGGNTIYF. The CDR3 coding sequence is TGTGCCAGCTCACCCCTACCGGACAGGGGAGGAAACACCATATATTTT.

This rearrangement joins TRBV5-1 to TRBJ2-1, with 9 bases that match TRBD2. This CDR3 spans 16 amino acids. V gave up 4 bases and J gave up 9 bases; unmatched junction bases: 14. CDR1 is SGHRS and CDR2 is YFSETQ in the germline V gene. The CDR3 DNA is TGCGCCAGCAGCCCTGGAGGGCTAGCGGGATTTGTTGAGCAGTTCTTC. Amino acid sequence: CASSPGGLAGFVEQFF.